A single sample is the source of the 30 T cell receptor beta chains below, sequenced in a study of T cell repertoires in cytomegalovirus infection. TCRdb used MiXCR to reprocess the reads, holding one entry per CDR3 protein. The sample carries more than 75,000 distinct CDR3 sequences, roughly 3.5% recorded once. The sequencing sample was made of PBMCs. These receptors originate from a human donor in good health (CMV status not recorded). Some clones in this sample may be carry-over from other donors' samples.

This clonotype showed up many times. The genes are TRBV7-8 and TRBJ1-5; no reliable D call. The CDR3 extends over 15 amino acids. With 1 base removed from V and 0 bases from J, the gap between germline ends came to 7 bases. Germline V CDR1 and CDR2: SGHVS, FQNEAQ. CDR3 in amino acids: CASSLGQYSNQPQHF. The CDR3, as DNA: TGTGCCAGCAGCTTAGGACAATATAGCAATCAGCCCCAGCATTTT.

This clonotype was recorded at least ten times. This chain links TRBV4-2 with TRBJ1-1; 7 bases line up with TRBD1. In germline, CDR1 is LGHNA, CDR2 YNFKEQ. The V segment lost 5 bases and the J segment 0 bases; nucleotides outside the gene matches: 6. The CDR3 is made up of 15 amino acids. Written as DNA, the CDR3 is TGTGCCAGCAGCTACGCGGACAGGATGAACACTGAAGCTTTCTTT. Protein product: CASSYADRMNTEAFF.

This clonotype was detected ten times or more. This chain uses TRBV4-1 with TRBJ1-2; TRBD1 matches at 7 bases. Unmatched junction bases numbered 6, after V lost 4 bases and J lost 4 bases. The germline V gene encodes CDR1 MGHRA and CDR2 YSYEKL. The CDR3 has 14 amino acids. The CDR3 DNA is TGCGCCAGCAGCCCACCGGACAGGATCTATGGCTACACCTTC. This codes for CASSPPDRIYGYTF.

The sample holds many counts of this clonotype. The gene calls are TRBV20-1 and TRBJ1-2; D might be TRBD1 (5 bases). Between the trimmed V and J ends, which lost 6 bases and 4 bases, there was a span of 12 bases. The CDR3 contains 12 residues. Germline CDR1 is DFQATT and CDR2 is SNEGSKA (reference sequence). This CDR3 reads CSATGTAYGYTF. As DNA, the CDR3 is TGCAGTGCGACCGGGACGGCCTATGGCTACACCTTC.

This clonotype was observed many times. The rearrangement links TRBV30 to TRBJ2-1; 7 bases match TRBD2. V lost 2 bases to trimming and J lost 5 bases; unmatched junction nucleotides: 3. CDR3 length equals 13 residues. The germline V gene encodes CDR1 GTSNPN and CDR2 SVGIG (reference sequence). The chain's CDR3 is CAWSWRGNNEQFF. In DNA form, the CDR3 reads TGTGCCTGGAGTTGGCGGGGGAACAATGAGCAGTTCTTC.

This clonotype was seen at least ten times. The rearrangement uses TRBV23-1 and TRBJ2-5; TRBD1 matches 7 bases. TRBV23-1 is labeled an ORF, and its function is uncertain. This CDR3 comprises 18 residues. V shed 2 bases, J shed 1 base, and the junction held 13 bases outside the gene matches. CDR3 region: CASSQECDRERGQETQYF. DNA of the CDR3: TGCGCCAGCAGTCAAGAATGCGACAGGGAGAGGGGCCAAGAGACCCAGTACTTC.

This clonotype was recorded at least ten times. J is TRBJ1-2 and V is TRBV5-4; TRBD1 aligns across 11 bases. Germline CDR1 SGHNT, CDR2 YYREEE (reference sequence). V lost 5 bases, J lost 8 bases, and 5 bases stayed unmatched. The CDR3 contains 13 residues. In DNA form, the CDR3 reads TGTGCCAGCAGGAGGACAGGGGGCGCCGGCTACACCTTC. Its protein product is CASRRTGGAGYTF.

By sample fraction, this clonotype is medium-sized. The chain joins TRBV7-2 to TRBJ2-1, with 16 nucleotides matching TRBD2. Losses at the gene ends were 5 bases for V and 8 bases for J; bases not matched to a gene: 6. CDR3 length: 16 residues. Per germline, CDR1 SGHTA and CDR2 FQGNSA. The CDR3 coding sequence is TGTGCCAGCAGCATTGGGACTAGCGGGGGGGCCGATGAGCAGTTCTTC. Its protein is CASSIGTSGGADEQFF.

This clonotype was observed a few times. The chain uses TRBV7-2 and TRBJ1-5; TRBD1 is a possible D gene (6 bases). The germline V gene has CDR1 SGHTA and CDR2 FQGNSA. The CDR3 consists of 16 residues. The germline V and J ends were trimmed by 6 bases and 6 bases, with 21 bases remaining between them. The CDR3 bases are TGTGCCAGCAGACCTTCCGGGGGCCGTGGGGGTCAGCCCCAGCATTTT. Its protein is CASRPSGGRGGQPQHF.

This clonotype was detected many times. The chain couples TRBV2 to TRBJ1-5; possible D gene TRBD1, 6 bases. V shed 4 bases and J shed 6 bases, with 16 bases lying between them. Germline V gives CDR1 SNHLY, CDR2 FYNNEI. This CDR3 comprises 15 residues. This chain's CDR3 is CASSAEGVSGQPQHF. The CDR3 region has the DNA TGTGCCAGCAGTGCCGAGGGGGTGAGTGGTCAGCCCCAGCATTTT.

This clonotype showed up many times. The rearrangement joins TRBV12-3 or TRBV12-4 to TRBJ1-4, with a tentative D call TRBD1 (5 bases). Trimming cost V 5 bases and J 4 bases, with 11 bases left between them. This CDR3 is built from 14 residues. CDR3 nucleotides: TGTGCCAGCAGTCCCGGGGCACTTAATGAAAAACTGTTTTTT. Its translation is CASSPGALNEKLFF.

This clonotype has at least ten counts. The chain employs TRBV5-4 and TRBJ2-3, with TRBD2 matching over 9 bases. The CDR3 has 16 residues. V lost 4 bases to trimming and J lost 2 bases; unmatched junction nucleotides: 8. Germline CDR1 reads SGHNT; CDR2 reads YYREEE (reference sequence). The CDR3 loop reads CASSQPSSGNTDTQYF. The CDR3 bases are TGTGCCAGCAGCCAACCCTCTAGCGGGAACACAGATACGCAGTATTTT.

CDR3 bases: TGTGCCAGCTCCGGCCAGATCCAAGAGACCCAGTACTTC. Protein product: CASSGQIQETQYF. The rearrangement uses TRBV6-2 or TRBV6-3 and TRBJ2-5; D is unresolved. The CDR3 consists of 13 residues. The V end lost 8 bases, the J end lost 1 base, and 11 bases lay between the germline ends. Germline V gene sequence: CDR1 MNHEY, CDR2 SVGEGT.

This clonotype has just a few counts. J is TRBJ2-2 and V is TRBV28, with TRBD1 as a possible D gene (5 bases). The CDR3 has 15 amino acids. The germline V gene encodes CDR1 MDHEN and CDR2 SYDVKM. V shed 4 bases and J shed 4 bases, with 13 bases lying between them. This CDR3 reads CASSSPGSLTGELFF. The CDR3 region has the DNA TGTGCCAGCAGTTCTCCAGGGTCTCTCACCGGGGAGCTGTTTTTT.

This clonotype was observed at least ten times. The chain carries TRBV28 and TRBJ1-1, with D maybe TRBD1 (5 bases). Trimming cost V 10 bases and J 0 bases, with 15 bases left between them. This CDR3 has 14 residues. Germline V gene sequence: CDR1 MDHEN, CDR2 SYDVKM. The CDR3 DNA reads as TGTGCCACTCGGGACGGTGGACTGAACACTGAAGCTTTCTTT. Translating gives CATRDGGLNTEAFF.

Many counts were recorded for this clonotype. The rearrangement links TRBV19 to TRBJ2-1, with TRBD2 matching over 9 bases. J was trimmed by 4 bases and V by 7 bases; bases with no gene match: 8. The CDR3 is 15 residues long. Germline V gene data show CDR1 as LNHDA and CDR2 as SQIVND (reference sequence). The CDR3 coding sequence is TGTGCCAGTATGGGGGATAGCGGGGGATACAATGAGCAGTTCTTC. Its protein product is CASMGDSGGYNEQFF.

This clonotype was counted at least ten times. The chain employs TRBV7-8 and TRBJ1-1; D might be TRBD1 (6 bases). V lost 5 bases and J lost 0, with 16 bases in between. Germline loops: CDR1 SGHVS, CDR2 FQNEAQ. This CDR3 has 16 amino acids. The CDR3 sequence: CASSRSRGRMNTEAFF. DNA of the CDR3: TGTGCCAGCAGCCGCAGCCGGGGGCGCATGAACACTGAAGCTTTCTTT.

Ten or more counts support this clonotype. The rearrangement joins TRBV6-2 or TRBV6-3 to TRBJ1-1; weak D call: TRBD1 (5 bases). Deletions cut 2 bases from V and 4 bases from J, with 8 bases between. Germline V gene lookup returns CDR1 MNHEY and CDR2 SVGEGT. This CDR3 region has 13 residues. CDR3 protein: CASSYQGSTEAFF. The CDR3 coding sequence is TGTGCCAGCAGTTACCAGGGTTCCACTGAAGCTTTCTTT.

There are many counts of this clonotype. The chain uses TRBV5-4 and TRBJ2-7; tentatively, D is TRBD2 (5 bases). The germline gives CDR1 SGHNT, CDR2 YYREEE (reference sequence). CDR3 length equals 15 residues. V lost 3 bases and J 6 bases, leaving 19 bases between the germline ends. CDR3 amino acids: CASSSYGEGGGEQYF. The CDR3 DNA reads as TGTGCCAGCAGCTCGTACGGAGAGGGTGGCGGCGAGCAGTACTTC.

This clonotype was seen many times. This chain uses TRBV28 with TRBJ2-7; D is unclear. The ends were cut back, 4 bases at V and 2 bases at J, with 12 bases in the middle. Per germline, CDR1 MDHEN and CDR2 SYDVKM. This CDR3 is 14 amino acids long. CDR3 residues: CASSSWQAAYEQYF. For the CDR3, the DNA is TGTGCCAGCAGTTCATGGCAGGCGGCCTACGAGCAGTACTTC.

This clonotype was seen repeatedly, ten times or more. CDR3 bases: TGTGCCAGTATTGTCTCGGCAGGGGGCACAGATACGCAGTATTTT. The encoded protein is CASIVSAGGTDTQYF. The chain joins TRBV19 to TRBJ2-3, with a possible D match to TRBD1 (6 bases). CDR1 LNHDA and CDR2 SQIVND come from the germline V gene (reference sequence). Trimming pared 7 bases from V and 1 base from J, leaving 15 bases between. The CDR3 extends over 15 amino acids. Full variable domain (remainder filled in from reference TRBV19 and TRBJ2-3): DGGITQSPKYLFRKEGQNVTLSCEQNLNHDAMYWYRQDPGQGLRLIYYSQIVNDFQKGDIAEGYSVSREKKESFPLTVTSAQKNPTAFYLCASIVSAGGTDTQYFGPGTRLTVL.

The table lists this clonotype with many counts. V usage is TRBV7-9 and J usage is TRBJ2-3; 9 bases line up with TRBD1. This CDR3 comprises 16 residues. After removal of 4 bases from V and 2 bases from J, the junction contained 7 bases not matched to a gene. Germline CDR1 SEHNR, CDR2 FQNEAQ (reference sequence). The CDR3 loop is CASSYGQGILTDTQYF. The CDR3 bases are TGTGCCAGCAGCTATGGACAGGGGATACTCACAGATACGCAGTATTTT.

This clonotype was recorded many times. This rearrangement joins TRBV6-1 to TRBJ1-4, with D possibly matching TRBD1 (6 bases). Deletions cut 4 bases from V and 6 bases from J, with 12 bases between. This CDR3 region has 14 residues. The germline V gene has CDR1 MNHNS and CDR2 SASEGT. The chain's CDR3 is CASSAGTPYEKLFF. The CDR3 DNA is TGTGCCAGCAGTGCGGGGACACCCTATGAAAAACTGTTTTTT.

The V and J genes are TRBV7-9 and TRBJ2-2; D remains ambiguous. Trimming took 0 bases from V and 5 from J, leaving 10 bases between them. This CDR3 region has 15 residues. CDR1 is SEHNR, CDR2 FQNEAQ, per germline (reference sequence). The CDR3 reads CASSLAGVGTGELFF. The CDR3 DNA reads TGTGCCAGCAGCTTAGCTGGAGTGGGGACCGGGGAGCTGTTTTTT.

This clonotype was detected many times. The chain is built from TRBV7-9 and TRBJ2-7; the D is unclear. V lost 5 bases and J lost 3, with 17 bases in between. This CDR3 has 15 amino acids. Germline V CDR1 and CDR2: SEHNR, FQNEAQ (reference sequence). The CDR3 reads CASSGDGPWSYEQYF. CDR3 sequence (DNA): TGTGCCAGCAGCGGAGATGGACCTTGGAGCTACGAGCAGTACTTC.

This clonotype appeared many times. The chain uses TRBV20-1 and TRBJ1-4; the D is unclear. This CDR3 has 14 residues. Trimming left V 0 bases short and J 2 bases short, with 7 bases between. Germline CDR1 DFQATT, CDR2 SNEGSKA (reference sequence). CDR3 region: CSARELYTNEKLFF. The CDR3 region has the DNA TGCAGTGCTAGAGAACTATACACTAATGAAAAACTGTTTTTT.

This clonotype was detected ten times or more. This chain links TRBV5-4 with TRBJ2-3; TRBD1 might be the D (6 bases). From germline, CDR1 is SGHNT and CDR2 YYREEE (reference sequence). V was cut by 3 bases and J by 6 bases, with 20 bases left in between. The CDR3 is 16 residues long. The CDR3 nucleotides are TGTGCCAGCAGCTCGTCCGGGACAAGGGCCCGGGATACGCAGTATTTT. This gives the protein CASSSSGTRARDTQYF.

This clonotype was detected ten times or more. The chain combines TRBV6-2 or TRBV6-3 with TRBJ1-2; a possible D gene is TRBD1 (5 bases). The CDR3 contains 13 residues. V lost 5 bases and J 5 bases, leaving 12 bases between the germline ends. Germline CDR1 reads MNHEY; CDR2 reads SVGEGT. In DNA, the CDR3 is TGTGCCAGCAGTCCGGGACGGCCTTATGGCTACACCTTC. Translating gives CASSPGRPYGYTF.

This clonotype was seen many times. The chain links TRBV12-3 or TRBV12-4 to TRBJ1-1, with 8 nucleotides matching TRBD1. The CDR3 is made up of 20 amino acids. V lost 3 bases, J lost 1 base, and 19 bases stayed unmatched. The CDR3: CASSFRGRLGTSTSNTEAFF. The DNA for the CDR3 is TGTGCCAGCAGTTTCAGGGGGCGCCTGGGGACCTCGACCTCGAACACTGAAGCTTTCTTT.

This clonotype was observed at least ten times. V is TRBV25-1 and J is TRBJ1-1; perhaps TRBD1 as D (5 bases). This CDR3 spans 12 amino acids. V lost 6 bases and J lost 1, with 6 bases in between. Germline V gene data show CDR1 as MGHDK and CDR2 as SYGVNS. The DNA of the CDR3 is TGTGCCAGCAGCACAGGGAACACTGAAGCTTTCTTT. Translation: CASSTGNTEAFF.